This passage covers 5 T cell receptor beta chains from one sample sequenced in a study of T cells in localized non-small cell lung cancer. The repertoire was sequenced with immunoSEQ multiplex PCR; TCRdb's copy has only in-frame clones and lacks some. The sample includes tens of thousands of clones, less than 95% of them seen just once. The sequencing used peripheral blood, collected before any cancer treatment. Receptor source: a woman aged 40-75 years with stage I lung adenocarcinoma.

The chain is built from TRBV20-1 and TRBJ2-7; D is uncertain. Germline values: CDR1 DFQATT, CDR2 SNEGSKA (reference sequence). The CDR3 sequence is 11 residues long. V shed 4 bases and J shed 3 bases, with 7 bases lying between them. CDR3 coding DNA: TGCAGTGCTACTACGGACTACGAGCAGTACTTC. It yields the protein CSATTDYEQYF.

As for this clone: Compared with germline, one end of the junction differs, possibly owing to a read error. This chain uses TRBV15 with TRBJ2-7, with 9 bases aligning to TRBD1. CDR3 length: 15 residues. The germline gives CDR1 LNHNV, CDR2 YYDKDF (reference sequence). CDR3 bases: TGTGCCGCCAGCCCAGGGGACAGGGTGTTCCACGAGCAGTACTTC. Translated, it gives CAASPGDRVFHEQYF. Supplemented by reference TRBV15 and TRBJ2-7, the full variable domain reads DAMVIQNPRYQVTQFGKPVTLSCSQTLNHNVMYWYQQKSSQAPKLLFHYYDKDFNNEADTPDNFQSRRPNTSFCFLDIRSPGLGDTAMYLCAASPGDRVFHEQYFGPGTRLTVT.

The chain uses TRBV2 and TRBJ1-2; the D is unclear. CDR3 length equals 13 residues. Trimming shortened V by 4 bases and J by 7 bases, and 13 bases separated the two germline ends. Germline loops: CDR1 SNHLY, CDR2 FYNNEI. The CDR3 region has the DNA TGTGCCAGCAGTGGTGAAAGAGGATCTGGCTACACCTTC. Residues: CASSGERGSGYTF.

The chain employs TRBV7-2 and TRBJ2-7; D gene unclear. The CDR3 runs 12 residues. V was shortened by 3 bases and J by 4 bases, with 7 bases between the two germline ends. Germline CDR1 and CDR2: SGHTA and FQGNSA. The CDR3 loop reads CASSFGVYEQYF. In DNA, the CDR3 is TGTGCCAGCAGCTTTGGGGTATACGAGCAGTACTTC.

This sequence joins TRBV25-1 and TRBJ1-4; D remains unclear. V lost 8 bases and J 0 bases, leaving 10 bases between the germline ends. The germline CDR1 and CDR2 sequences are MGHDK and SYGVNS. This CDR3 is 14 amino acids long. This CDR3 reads CASSSVATNEKLFF. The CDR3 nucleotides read TGTGCCAGCTCCTCCGTAGCAACTAATGAAAAACTGTTTTTT.